The clone carrying this TCR beta chain rates as medium-sized. Its target is not known. These data come from a study of spatial heterogeneity in lung cancer. At the level of the study: The study consistently detected more beta-chain than alpha-chain sequences. In raw reads, more than 9.5 appearances on average were recorded for each unique TCR and UMI combination. Broader study findings: Mutation counts in tumors were tracked by counts of expanded intratumoral alpha and beta TCRs.

The CDR3 sequence is 14 residues long. The V gene's germline CDR1 is SGHDN and CDR2 FVKESK. Trimming took off 3 bases at V and 4 bases at J, with 12 bases between the two ends. Time point given: sample taken at primary tumor resection. There were some 70 donors, all of them untreated patients with early-stage non-small cell lung cancer. TCRs were sequenced from unsorted whole RNA of tumor, nontumor lung or PBMC. TCRdb re-called the 5' RACE reads with MiXCR, one entry per CDR3 protein. The repertoire holds about 10,000 distinct CDR3 sequences, over 6% seen once, with around 10% in the top ten. The J gene is TRBJ2-5, the V gene TRBV14; D perhaps matches TRBD2 (6 bases). The TCR sequence derives from a male donor with early-stage non-small cell lung cancer. The sample consisted of lung tumor tissue, taken at surgery. CDR3 in amino acids: CASSHRLVGETQYF. CDR3 nucleotides: TGTGCCAGCAGCCATCGACTAGTAGGAGAGACCCAGTACTTC.